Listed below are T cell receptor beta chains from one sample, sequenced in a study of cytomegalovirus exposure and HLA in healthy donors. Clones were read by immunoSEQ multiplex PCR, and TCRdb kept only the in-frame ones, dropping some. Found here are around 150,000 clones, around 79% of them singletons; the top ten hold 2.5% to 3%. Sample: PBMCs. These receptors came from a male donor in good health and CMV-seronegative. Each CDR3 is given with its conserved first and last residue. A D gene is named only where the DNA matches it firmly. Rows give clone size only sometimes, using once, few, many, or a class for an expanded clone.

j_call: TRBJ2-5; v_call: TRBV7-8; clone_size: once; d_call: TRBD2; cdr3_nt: TGTGCCAGCAGCTTAATCGGGCTAGCGGGAGGGGACGAAGAGACCCAGTACTTC; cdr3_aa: CASSLIGLAGGDEETQYF
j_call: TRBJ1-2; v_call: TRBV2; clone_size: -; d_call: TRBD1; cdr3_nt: TGTGCCAGCAGTGCAGGGGGCACTAACTATGGCTACACCTTC; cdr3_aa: CASSAGGTNYGYTF
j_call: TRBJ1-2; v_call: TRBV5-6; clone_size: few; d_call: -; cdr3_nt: TGTGCCAGCAGCTTGGCGGGACTTAACTATGGCTACACCTTC; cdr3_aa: CASSLAGLNYGYTF
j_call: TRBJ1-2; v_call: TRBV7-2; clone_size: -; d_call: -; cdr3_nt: TGTGCCAGCAGCTACACACGCAGGGCAGGTGGCTACACCTTC; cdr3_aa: CASSYTRRAGGYTF
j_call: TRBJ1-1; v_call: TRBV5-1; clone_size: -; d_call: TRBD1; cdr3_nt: TGCGCCAGCAGCTCCCCCCGGACAGGGGTCGGGACTGAAGCTTTCTTT; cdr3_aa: CASSSPRTGVGTEAFF
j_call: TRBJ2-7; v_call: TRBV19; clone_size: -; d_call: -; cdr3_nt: TGTGCCAGTAGTTTGGGCCGGGACTTGGTCTCCTACGAGCAGTACTTC; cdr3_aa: CASSLGRDLVSYEQYF
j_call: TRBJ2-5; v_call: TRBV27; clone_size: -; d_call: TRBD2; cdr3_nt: TGTGCCAGCAGGGAATATATGACTAGCGGGCGAGAGACCCAGTACTTC; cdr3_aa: CASREYMTSGRETQYF
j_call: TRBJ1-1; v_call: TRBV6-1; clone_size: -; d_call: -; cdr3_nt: TGTGCCAGCAGTGACCCCGTTCGGGGATGGGGGAACACTGAAGCTTTCTTT; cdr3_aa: CASSDPVRGWGNTEAFF
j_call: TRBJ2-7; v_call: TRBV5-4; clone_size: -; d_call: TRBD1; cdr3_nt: TGTGCCAGCAGCTTGTTAGGGGGCTGGAACGAGCAGTACTTC; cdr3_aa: CASSLLGGWNEQYF
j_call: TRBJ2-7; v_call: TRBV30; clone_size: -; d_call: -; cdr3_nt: TGTGCCTGGGGGCGCCACAGCTCCTACGAGCAGTACTTC; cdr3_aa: CAWGRHSSYEQYF
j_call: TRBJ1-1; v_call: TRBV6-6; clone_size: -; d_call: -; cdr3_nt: TGTGCCAGCAGTTACTCGAGGGGGGGCCGGGGTGAAGCTTTCTTT; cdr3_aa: CASSYSRGGRGEAFF
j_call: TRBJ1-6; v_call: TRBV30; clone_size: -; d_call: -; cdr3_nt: TGTGCCTGGAGTGTACTCAGGGATGATTCACCCCTCCACTTT; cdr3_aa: CAWSVLRDDSPLHF
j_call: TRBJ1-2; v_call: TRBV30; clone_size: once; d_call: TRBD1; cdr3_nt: TGTGCCTGGAGTAGGGACAGTAACTATGGCTACACCTTC; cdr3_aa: CAWSRDSNYGYTF
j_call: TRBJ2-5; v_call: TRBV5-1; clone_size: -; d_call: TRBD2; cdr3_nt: TGCGCCAGCAGCTTGGGGGCTAGCGGGGGGCAAGAGACCCAGTACTTC; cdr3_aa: CASSLGASGGQETQYF
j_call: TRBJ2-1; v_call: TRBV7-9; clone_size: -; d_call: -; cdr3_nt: TGTTCCAGCAGTAAAACCCTAGCGCCCTACAATGAGCAGTTCTTC; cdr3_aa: CSSSKTLAPYNEQFF
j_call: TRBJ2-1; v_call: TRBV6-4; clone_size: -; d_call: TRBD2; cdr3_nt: TGTGCCAGCAGTAAAATACTAGCGCAAAACTACAATGAGCAGTTCTTC; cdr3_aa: CASSKILAQNYNEQFF
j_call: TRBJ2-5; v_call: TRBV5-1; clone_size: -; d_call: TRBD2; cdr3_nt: TGCGCCAGCAGCCCAGGACTAGCGGGGGCTGAGACCCAGTACTTC; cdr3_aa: CASSPGLAGAETQYF
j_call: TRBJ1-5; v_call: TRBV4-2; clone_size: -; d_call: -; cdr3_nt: TGTGCCAGCAGCCAAGTCGGAGCGGGGGCGGTGGGTCAGCCCCAGCATTTT; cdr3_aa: CASSQVGAGAVGQPQHF
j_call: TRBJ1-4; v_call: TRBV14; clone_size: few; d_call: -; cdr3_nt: TGTGCCAGCAGCCATAGAGCACCGAATGAAAAACTGTTTTTT; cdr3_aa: CASSHRAPNEKLFF
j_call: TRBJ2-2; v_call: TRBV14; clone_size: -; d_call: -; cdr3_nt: TGTGCCAGCGGGCAAAAGAACACCGGGGAGCTGTTTTTT; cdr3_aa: CASGQKNTGELFF
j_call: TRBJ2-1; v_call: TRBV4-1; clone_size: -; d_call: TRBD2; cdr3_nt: TGCGCCAGCAGCCAAGAGGCGACTAGCGGGTTTTCCTACAATGAGCAGTTCTTC; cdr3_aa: CASSQEATSGFSYNEQFF
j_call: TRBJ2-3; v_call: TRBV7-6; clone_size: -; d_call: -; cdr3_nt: TGTGCCAGCAGCATTCTACCGGGATCCAGCACAGATACGCAGTATTTT; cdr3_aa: CASSILPGSSTDTQYF
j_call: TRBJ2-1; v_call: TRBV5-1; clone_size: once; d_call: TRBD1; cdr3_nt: TGCGCCAGCAGCATCCGGACAGGGCCGGTAGGTGAGCAGTTCTTC; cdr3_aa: CASSIRTGPVGEQFF
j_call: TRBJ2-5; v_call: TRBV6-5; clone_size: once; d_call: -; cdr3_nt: TGTGCCAGCAGTTACGGCAGTAAAGAGACCCAGTACTTC; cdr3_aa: CASSYGSKETQYF